This TCR beta chain appears in the sequencing data of a study of tumor and adjacent non-tumor tissue in lung cancer. Background on the study: Each sample yielded approximately 4 million productive TCRbeta reads on average.

No cell sorting was done before RNA was extracted from the tissue. This CDR3 contains 16 residues. Study-wide results and caveats: TCR diversity was significantly greater in tumor than normal lung tissue.

Three rounds of nested PCR, following a modified ARM-PCR protocol, produced the TCRbeta library. TCRdb re-analysed the multiplex PCR reads in MiXCR, keeping a single row per CDR3 protein. The data show tens of thousands of distinct CDR3 sequences, around 77% seen once. Points on this clonotype: Antigen specificity is unknown.

The chain joins TRBV21-1 to TRBJ2-7; TRBD2 is taken as the D call from the table, unchecked against the DNA. TRBV21-1 is tagged as a pseudogene. This TCR derives from a woman in her forties with non-small cell lung cancer. Source material: lung tumor tissue. This chain's CDR3 is CASSKVEGLDEGVNYF. The CDR3 DNA reads TGTGCCAGCAGCAAAGTTGAGGGACTAGATGAGGGTGTTAACTACTTC.